The rows below give T cell receptor beta chains drawn from one sample of a study of T-cell memory formation after mild COVID-19. One entry per CDR3 protein results from TCRdb running MiXCR on the 5' RACE reads. The sample includes 400,000 or so distinct CDR3 sequences, 20% of them seen just once. Sequences were obtained from PBMCs or a T cell subset sorted from them (not recorded which). These receptors all stem from an adult woman who had mild COVID-19 (a few samples of this study predate the infection). Cell type and time point are not known. Both conserved end residues are part of each CDR3. A D gene is named only where the DNA matches it firmly. A clone size is listed for some rows: how often the clone was seen (once, few, many), or a class if it is expanded.

clone size: NA
J gene: TRBJ1-1
V gene: TRBV15
D gene: NA
CDR3 protein: CATSRDTSVNTEAFF
CDR3 DNA: TGTGCCACCAGCAGAGACACCTCGGTGAACACTGAAGCTTTCTTT

clone size: many
J gene: TRBJ2-3
V gene: TRBV7-2
D gene: NA
CDR3 protein: CASSLGSMNTQYF
CDR3 DNA: TGTGCCAGCAGCTTAGGGTCGATGAATACGCAGTATTTT

clone size: NA
J gene: TRBJ1-2
V gene: TRBV5-1
D gene: TRBD1
CDR3 protein: CASSWEGGQGFYTF
CDR3 DNA: TGCGCCAGCAGCTGGGAGGGAGGACAGGGCTTCTACACCTTC

clone size: NA
J gene: TRBJ2-7
V gene: TRBV5-1
D gene: NA
CDR3 protein: CASSIGTSSYEQYF
CDR3 DNA: TGCGCCAGCAGCATCGGGACCAGCTCCTACGAGCAGTACTTC

clone size: few
J gene: TRBJ2-7
V gene: TRBV7-2
D gene: TRBD2
CDR3 protein: CASSISSGTSGYEQYF
CDR3 DNA: TGTGCCAGCAGCATTAGCTCCGGGACTAGCGGCTACGAGCAGTACTTC

clone size: NA
J gene: TRBJ1-1
V gene: TRBV6-1
D gene: NA
CDR3 protein: CASCRDFGSEAFF
CDR3 DNA: TGTGCCAGCTGCCGGGACTTCGGGTCTGAAGCTTTCTTT

clone size: once
J gene: TRBJ2-3
V gene: TRBV24-1
D gene: NA
CDR3 protein: CATSGGRYFTDTQYF
CDR3 DNA: TGTGCCACCAGCGGGGGGCGGTACTTCACAGATACGCAGTATTTT

clone size: few
J gene: TRBJ2-7
V gene: TRBV18
D gene: NA
CDR3 protein: CASSPRTGPEYEQYF
CDR3 DNA: TGTGCCAGCTCACCCCGGACGGGGCCGGAGTACGAGCAGTACTTC

clone size: few
J gene: TRBJ2-5
V gene: TRBV19
D gene: TRBD2
CDR3 protein: CASSLTTSGRAQTQYF
CDR3 DNA: TGTGCCAGTAGTCTGACGACTAGCGGGAGAGCACAGACCCAGTACTTC

clone size: NA
J gene: TRBJ2-1
V gene: TRBV7-2
D gene: NA
CDR3 protein: CASSPSPPHNEQFF
CDR3 DNA: TGTGCCAGCAGCCCATCCCCACCACACAATGAGCAGTTCTTC

clone size: NA
J gene: TRBJ2-3
V gene: TRBV9
D gene: NA
CDR3 protein: CASSVLSDTQYF
CDR3 DNA: TGTGCCAGCAGCGTCCTCTCCGATACGCAGTATTTT

clone size: NA
J gene: TRBJ2-1
V gene: TRBV19
D gene: TRBD1
CDR3 protein: CASSPRGNSYNEQFF
CDR3 DNA: TGTGCCAGTAGTCCCAGGGGGAACTCCTACAATGAGCAGTTCTTC

clone size: few
J gene: TRBJ2-3
V gene: TRBV7-2
D gene: TRBD2
CDR3 protein: CASSLALAGSDTQYF
CDR3 DNA: TGTGCCAGCAGCTTAGCGCTAGCGGGGTCAGATACGCAGTATTTT

clone size: few
J gene: TRBJ1-2
V gene: TRBV7-9
D gene: NA
CDR3 protein: CASGGNGYTF
CDR3 DNA: TGTGCCAGTGGGGGTAATGGCTACACCTTC

clone size: once
J gene: TRBJ2-1
V gene: TRBV6-5
D gene: TRBD2
CDR3 protein: CASSYGTSGGSYNEQFF
CDR3 DNA: TGTGCCAGCAGTTACGGGACTAGCGGGGGATCCTACAATGAGCAGTTCTTC

clone size: NA
J gene: TRBJ1-5
V gene: TRBV7-2
D gene: NA
CDR3 protein: CASSLFGASNQPQHF
CDR3 DNA: TGTGCCAGCAGCTTATTCGGAGCTAGCAATCAGCCCCAGCATTTT

clone size: few
J gene: TRBJ2-7
V gene: TRBV7-6
D gene: NA
CDR3 protein: CASSSDIAVYEQYF
CDR3 DNA: TGTGCCAGCAGCTCCGACATAGCCGTGTACGAGCAGTACTTC

clone size: once
J gene: TRBJ2-1
V gene: TRBV20-1
D gene: TRBD2
CDR3 protein: CSAKLAGVRNEQFF
CDR3 DNA: TGCAGTGCTAAACTAGCGGGAGTCCGCAATGAGCAGTTCTTC

clone size: once
J gene: TRBJ2-3
V gene: TRBV29-1
D gene: TRBD2
CDR3 protein: CSVQGRLARSDTQYF
CDR3 DNA: TGCAGCGTACAAGGCAGACTAGCTAGGTCGGATACGCAGTATTTT

clone size: NA
J gene: TRBJ2-7
V gene: TRBV20-1
D gene: TRBD1
CDR3 protein: CSASGTGGRGDEQYF
CDR3 DNA: TGCAGTGCCAGCGGGACAGGGGGACGTGGGGACGAGCAGTACTTC

clone size: few
J gene: TRBJ2-5
V gene: TRBV4-1
D gene: NA
CDR3 protein: CASSQGRNEETQYF
CDR3 DNA: TGCGCCAGCAGCCAAGGGAGGAATGAAGAGACCCAGTACTTC

clone size: NA
J gene: TRBJ2-2
V gene: TRBV16
D gene: NA
CDR3 protein: CASSRDGELFF
CDR3 DNA: TGTGCCAGCAGCCGGGACGGGGAGCTGTTTTTT

clone size: NA
J gene: TRBJ2-7
V gene: TRBV30
D gene: NA
CDR3 protein: CAWSRGDSYEQYF
CDR3 DNA: TGTGCCTGGAGTCGGGGGGACAGCTACGAGCAGTACTTC

clone size: many
J gene: TRBJ2-7
V gene: TRBV12-3/TRBV12-4
D gene: TRBD2
CDR3 protein: CASSKGLDPASF
CDR3 DNA: TGTGCCAGCAGCAAGGGACTAGACCCTGCGAGCTTC

clone size: many
J gene: TRBJ2-3
V gene: TRBV11-2
D gene: NA
CDR3 protein: CASSLYQQDTQYF
CDR3 DNA: TGTGCCAGCAGCTTATATCAGCAAGATACGCAGTATTTT

clone size: NA
J gene: TRBJ2-1
V gene: TRBV7-6
D gene: NA
CDR3 protein: CASSAQGYNEQFF
CDR3 DNA: TGTGCCAGCAGCGCCCAGGGTTACAATGAGCAGTTCTTC

clone size: NA
J gene: TRBJ1-1
V gene: TRBV19
D gene: TRBD1
CDR3 protein: CASQRGTGATEAFF
CDR3 DNA: TGTGCCAGCCAAAGAGGGACAGGGGCAACTGAAGCTTTCTTT

clone size: NA
J gene: TRBJ2-1
V gene: TRBV7-8
D gene: TRBD2
CDR3 protein: CASSIRGGRVNEQFF
CDR3 DNA: TGTGCCAGCAGCATCCGGGGCGGGAGGGTCAATGAGCAGTTCTTC

clone size: few
J gene: TRBJ1-2
V gene: TRBV10-3
D gene: NA
CDR3 protein: CAISESKGSGYTF
CDR3 DNA: TGTGCCATCAGTGAGTCGAAGGGGAGCGGCTACACCTTC

clone size: few
J gene: TRBJ1-3
V gene: TRBV6-6
D gene: NA
CDR3 protein: CASSPYSSGGNTIYF
CDR3 DNA: TGTGCCAGCAGTCCCTACTCGTCGGGGGGAAACACCATATATTTT

clone size: many
J gene: TRBJ2-7
V gene: TRBV7-2
D gene: TRBD2
CDR3 protein: CASSLRDYSYEQYF
CDR3 DNA: TGTGCCAGCAGCTTAAGGGACTACTCCTACGAGCAGTACTTC

clone size: NA
J gene: TRBJ1-6
V gene: TRBV15
D gene: NA
CDR3 protein: CATSRDPGAGSPLHF
CDR3 DNA: TGTGCCACCAGCAGAGATCCGGGGGCCGGATCACCCCTCCACTTT

clone size: many
J gene: TRBJ2-1
V gene: TRBV7-9
D gene: NA
CDR3 protein: CASSLDGRSYNEQFF
CDR3 DNA: TGTGCCAGCAGCTTAGACGGCCGCTCCTACAATGAGCAGTTCTTC

clone size: few
J gene: TRBJ2-5
V gene: TRBV10-3
D gene: NA
CDR3 protein: CAISGQARETQYF
CDR3 DNA: TGTGCCATCAGTGGACAGGCGAGGGAGACCCAGTACTTC

clone size: NA
J gene: TRBJ2-2
V gene: TRBV4-1
D gene: NA
CDR3 protein: CASSQQLTEPYTGELFF
CDR3 DNA: TGCGCCAGCAGCCAACAGTTGACAGAGCCTTACACCGGGGAGCTGTTTTTT

clone size: NA
J gene: TRBJ1-3
V gene: TRBV7-6
D gene: NA
CDR3 protein: CASSPGPGYSGNTIYF
CDR3 DNA: TGTGCCAGCAGCCCAGGGCCGGGATACTCTGGAAACACCATATATTTT

clone size: NA
J gene: TRBJ1-4
V gene: TRBV7-8
D gene: NA
CDR3 protein: CASSFRGLNEKLFF
CDR3 DNA: TGTGCCAGCAGCTTCCGGGGATTAAATGAAAAACTGTTTTTT

clone size: NA
J gene: TRBJ2-1
V gene: TRBV3-1
D gene: NA
CDR3 protein: CASSPAPEFEQFF
CDR3 DNA: TGTGCCAGCAGCCCCGCGCCGGAGTTTGAGCAGTTCTTC

clone size: few
J gene: TRBJ2-7
V gene: TRBV11-3
D gene: NA
CDR3 protein: CASSFVREPPYEQYF
CDR3 DNA: TGTGCCAGCAGCTTCGTCCGGGAACCACCCTACGAGCAGTACTTC

clone size: NA
J gene: TRBJ2-2
V gene: TRBV25-1
D gene: TRBD2
CDR3 protein: CASSEYSGTSGNTGELFF
CDR3 DNA: TGTGCCAGCAGTGAATATTCCGGGACTAGCGGGAACACCGGGGAGCTGTTTTTT

clone size: NA
J gene: TRBJ1-5
V gene: TRBV24-1
D gene: NA
CDR3 protein: CATSDLGGKEPQHF
CDR3 DNA: TGTGCCACCAGTGATTTGGGGGGGAAAGAGCCCCAGCATTTT

clone size: few
J gene: TRBJ1-4
V gene: TRBV5-1
D gene: TRBD1
CDR3 protein: CASSLAWTGTTNEKLFF
CDR3 DNA: TGCGCCAGCAGCTTGGCCTGGACAGGGACAACTAATGAAAAACTGTTTTTT

clone size: few
J gene: TRBJ2-1
V gene: TRBV18
D gene: TRBD2
CDR3 protein: CASSPILAGVNEQFF
CDR3 DNA: TGTGCCAGCTCACCAATCCTAGCGGGGGTCAATGAGCAGTTCTTC

clone size: once
J gene: TRBJ2-7
V gene: TRBV27
D gene: TRBD1
CDR3 protein: CASSIGQGSITYEQYF
CDR3 DNA: TGTGCCAGCAGTATTGGACAGGGATCGATTACCTACGAGCAGTACTTC

clone size: few
J gene: TRBJ2-3
V gene: TRBV4-1
D gene: NA
CDR3 protein: CASSQDRGADTQYF
CDR3 DNA: TGCGCCAGCAGCCAAGATCGGGGGGCGGATACGCAGTATTTT

clone size: NA
J gene: TRBJ2-1
V gene: TRBV5-6
D gene: TRBD2
CDR3 protein: CASSQTGLAGAHEQFF
CDR3 DNA: TGTGCCAGCAGCCAGACTGGACTAGCGGGAGCCCATGAGCAGTTCTTC

clone size: NA
J gene: TRBJ2-7
V gene: TRBV4-2
D gene: TRBD2
CDR3 protein: CASSQETSGITYEQYF
CDR3 DNA: TGTGCCAGCAGCCAAGAGACGAGCGGGATTACCTACGAGCAGTACTTC

clone size: NA
J gene: TRBJ2-1
V gene: TRBV20-1
D gene: TRBD2
CDR3 protein: CSARGFDEGLGYNEQFF
CDR3 DNA: TGCAGTGCTAGAGGATTCGATGAGGGACTAGGCTACAATGAGCAGTTCTTC

clone size: few
J gene: TRBJ2-3
V gene: TRBV7-6
D gene: NA
CDR3 protein: CASSPIWGATDTQYF
CDR3 DNA: TGTGCCAGCAGCCCAATTTGGGGTGCCACAGATACGCAGTATTTT

clone size: few
J gene: TRBJ2-7
V gene: TRBV2
D gene: NA
CDR3 protein: CASSEGRVHYEQYF
CDR3 DNA: TGTGCCAGCAGTGAGGGGCGGGTCCACTACGAGCAGTACTTC

clone size: NA
J gene: TRBJ1-2
V gene: TRBV6-5
D gene: TRBD1
CDR3 protein: CASSRGTGHYGYTF
CDR3 DNA: TGTGCCAGCAGTCGTGGGACAGGGCATTATGGCTACACCTTC